A selection of T cell receptor beta chains follows, all from one sample in a study of T cell responses to AZD1222 COVID-19 vaccine. Only in-frame clones appear in the TCRdb table, and some are missing; sequencing was by immunoSEQ multiplex PCR. The sample lists 100,000 to 150,000 clones, roughly 90% seen once, with over 2.5% in the top ten. Sequenced material: peripheral blood, taken on day 0 of AZD1222 vaccination. These receptors came from an adult in good health. CDR3s include the opening cysteine and the closing phenylalanine or tryptophan. A D gene is named only where the DNA matches it firmly. Only some rows state a clone size, as once, few, many or a class for expanded clones.

TRBJ1-5	.	.	TRBV3-1/TRBV3-2	TGTGCCAGCAGCCAAGATTCGGATCAGCCCCAGCATTTT	CASSQDSDQPQHF
TRBJ2-7	.	.	TRBV5-6	TGTGCCAGCAGCTTGTATGGGGGGCAGGACTACGAGCAGTACTTC	CASSLYGGQDYEQYF
TRBJ2-5	.	.	TRBV27	TGTGCCAGCAGTTTAATGTTTCGGGACGAGATCGAGACCCAGTACTTC	CASSLMFRDEIETQYF
TRBJ2-1	.	.	TRBV12-3/TRBV12-4	TGTGCCAGCAGCTCGCCGGGCACCAGTGCCCGCTTCTTC	CASSSPGTSARFF
TRBJ1-1	.	.	TRBV11-2	TGTGCCAGTTCGAGATTAACAGGGATCGCTTTCTTT	CASSRLTGIAFF
TRBJ2-5	few	.	TRBV19	TGTGCCAGTAGTATAGCGGGAGAAGGTGTGACCCAGTACTTC	CASSIAGEGVTQYF
TRBJ1-6	.	.	TRBV9	TGTGCCAGCAGCGTGGGCCCGGAACGCTATAATTCACCCCTCCACTTT	CASSVGPERYNSPLHF
TRBJ2-7	once	TRBD1	TRBV5-1	TGCGCCAGCAGCCCACAGGGGGCGGTGACCTACGAGCAGTACTTC	CASSPQGAVTYEQYF
TRBJ1-2	.	TRBD1	TRBV5-4	TGTGCCAGCAGCTTGGAGATGGACAGGGCTGGCTACACCTTC	CASSLEMDRAGYTF
TRBJ1-3	.	.	TRBV6-4	TGTGCCAGCATCGAACCCCACGTTACCTCCCGCCCCGGTGGGGGAAACACCATATATTTT	CASIEPHVTSRPGGGNTIYF
TRBJ2-5	.	.	TRBV2	TGTGCCAGCAGTCTAGAGACCCAGTACTTC	CASSLETQYF
TRBJ1-5	.	.	TRBV27	TGTGCCAGCAAGGGGGTAAGTGGCAATCAGCCCCAGCATTTT	CASKGVSGNQPQHF
TRBJ1-5	.	.	TRBV5-4	TGTGCCAGCAGCTTGTGGGGGGCGCGCAATCAGCCCCAGCATTTT	CASSLWGARNQPQHF
TRBJ1-1	.	.	TRBV19	TGTGCCAGTAGTATTTCGGACAGCTATGAAGCTTTCTTT	CASSISDSYEAFF
TRBJ2-7	once	.	TRBV7-9	TGTGCCAGCAGCTTAGGGGTTCCAGGCGGGTACGAGCAGTACTTC	CASSLGVPGGYEQYF
TRBJ1-1	once	.	TRBV12-3/TRBV12-4	TGTGCCAGCAGCCCCAGGAGGAACACTGAAGCTTTCTTT	CASSPRRNTEAFF
TRBJ1-2	.	TRBD1	TRBV10-3	TGTGCCATCAGTGACGGTCCAGCTTCTGGGACAGGGGGCTATGGCTACACCTTC	CAISDGPASGTGGYGYTF
TRBJ2-4	.	TRBD1	TRBV5-6	TGTGCCAGCAGCTCTCTCTCCACAGGGGACATTCAGTACTTC	CASSSLSTGDIQYF
TRBJ2-7	.	TRBD2	TRBV7-6	TGTGCCAGCAGCCCACTTTCGCGGGAGGGATTCTACGAGCAGTACTTC	CASSPLSREGFYEQYF
TRBJ2-7	.	TRBD1	TRBV14	TGTGCCAGCAGCCAAGATCGGACAGGGAGGACCTACGAGCAGTACTTC	CASSQDRTGRTYEQYF
TRBJ2-3	.	.	TRBV6-5	TGTGCCACCGCTAGCCGCCCCCTCACAGATACGCAGTATTTT	CATASRPLTDTQYF
TRBJ1-4	.	TRBD1	TRBV7-9	TGTGCCAGCAGCTTAGCCAGGGGGACTAATGAAAAACTGTTTTTT	CASSLARGTNEKLFF
TRBJ1-5	.	.	TRBV7-6	TGTGCCAGCAGTCCCGTCGGGGGCTTCGTTGAGCCCCAGCATTTT	CASSPVGGFVEPQHF
TRBJ2-1	.	TRBD2	TRBV7-2	TGTGCCAGCAGCTTAGTATGGACTAGAGGGGCGGATGAGCAGTTCTTC	CASSLVWTRGADEQFF
TRBJ1-1	.	.	TRBV5-1	TGCGCCAGCAGCTATGGGAACACTGAAGCTTTCTTT	CASSYGNTEAFF
TRBJ2-1	.	.	TRBV5-1	TGCGCCAGCAGCCTGGGACTGTCTGAGCAGTTCTTC	CASSLGLSEQFF
TRBJ1-2	.	.	TRBV5-1	TGCGCCAGCAGATCAGGGCCCTATGGCTACACCTTC	CASRSGPYGYTF
TRBJ1-2	.	TRBD1	TRBV12-5	TGTGCTAGTGGTCCGGGGACAGGGGTTACCTTC	CASGPGTGVTF
TRBJ1-5	.	.	TRBV19	TGTGCCAGTAGTTTCCGACTCCCGGGCCATCAGCCCCAGCATTTT	CASSFRLPGHQPQHF
TRBJ2-7	.	.	TRBV10-1	TGCGCCAGCAGTGAGTCCAGGTCAGGCGAGCAGTACTTC	CASSESRSGEQYF
TRBJ2-7	.	.	TRBV14	TGTGCCAGCCAAGGGGATCTCTCCTACGAGCAGTACTTC	CASQGDLSYEQYF
TRBJ1-5	.	TRBD1	TRBV20-1	TGCAGTGCTAGTATGGGGGGACAGGGACTTCAGCCCCAGCATTTT	CSASMGGQGLQPQHF
TRBJ2-5	.	TRBD2	TRBV6-1	TGTGCCAGCAGTGAGACGGGAGGAGCCCAGACCCAGTACTTC	CASSETGGAQTQYF
TRBJ2-6	.	.	TRBV6-6	TGTGCCAGCAGTTACTCAGGCTCTGGGGCCAACGTCCTGACTTTC	CASSYSGSGANVLTF
TRBJ1-3	.	.	TRBV30	TGTGCCTGGAGTGTCGGGGGGCAGCCCCCCATATATTTT	CAWSVGGQPPIYF
TRBJ1-3	.	TRBD1	TRBV4-1	TGCGCCAGCAGCCAAGGGGACAGCCGCTCTGGAAACACCATATATTTT	CASSQGDSRSGNTIYF
TRBJ1-2	.	.	TRBV27	TGTGCCAGCCGGCGGGGCGACTATGGCTACACCTTC	CASRRGDYGYTF
TRBJ2-5	.	TRBD1	TRBV19	TGTGCCAGTAGTATATCGACAGGGGGCATTCAGGAGACCCAGTACTTC	CASSISTGGIQETQYF
TRBJ2-1	once	TRBD1	TRBV27	TGTGCCAGCAGGCCCGGGACAGGGGTGCTCAATGAGCAGTTCTTC	CASRPGTGVLNEQFF
TRBJ2-2	.	TRBD1	TRBV6-5	TGTGCCAGCCAGGGGGAGCGGAGGAACACCGGGGAGCTGTTTTTT	CASQGERRNTGELFF
TRBJ1-2	.	.	TRBV9	TGTGCCAGCAGCCCCAGGGACGGTTATGGCTACACCTTC	CASSPRDGYGYTF